A selection of T cell receptor beta chains follows, all from one sample in a study of tumor-infiltrating lymphocytes in localized non-small cell lung cancer. Measured with immunoSEQ multiplex PCR; TCRdb has only the in-frame clones, and not every one. The table includes 10,000 or so clones, 60% to 80% detected once. Source material: uninvolved lung tissue not adjacent to the tumor. All receptors come from a human donor with non-small cell lung cancer. CDR3s include the opening cysteine and the closing phenylalanine or tryptophan. The D gene is left open where the match is weak. Only some rows state a clone size, as once, few, many or a class for expanded clones.

j_gene | abundance | v_gene | d_gene | CDR3nt | CDR3aa
TRBJ1-1 | NA | TRBV11-3 | NA | TGTGCCAGCAGCCGGGGCCGCTCCACTGAAGCTTTCTTT | CASSRGRSTEAFF
TRBJ2-3 | NA | TRBV5-1 | TRBD2 | TGCGCCAGCAGTCCAAGCGGGGGTGGGCAGTATTTT | CASSPSGGGQYF
TRBJ1-2 | NA | TRBV11-2 | TRBD1 | TGTGCCAGCAGCTCCCCGGGACAGGGAGGCGGCTACACCTTC | CASSSPGQGGGYTF
TRBJ2-3 | few | TRBV6-1 | NA | TGTGCCAGCAGGCCGGGACGGACCACAGATACGCAGTATTTT | CASRPGRTTDTQYF
TRBJ1-1 | once | TRBV6-5 | TRBD1 | TGTGCCAGCAGTCAACAGGGGCCCAATAGGGCTTTCTTT | CASSQQGPNRAFF
TRBJ2-3 | NA | TRBV5-1 | NA | TGCGCCAGCAGCACCGGACTGCTGAGCACAGATACGCAGTATTTT | CASSTGLLSTDTQYF
TRBJ2-5 | NA | TRBV7-6 | NA | TGTGCCAGCAGCTTACGGGGGCCTGGCGTAAGTCTAGAGACCCAGTACTTC | CASSLRGPGVSLETQYF
TRBJ1-1 | NA | TRBV11-3 | NA | TGTGCCAGCAGCCCGTCCCGGGTTCAGTTTGAAGCTTTCTTT | CASSPSRVQFEAFF
TRBJ1-2 | NA | TRBV27 | NA | TGTGCCAGCAGTTTACGCCGGATGGGGCACGGCTACACCTTC | CASSLRRMGHGYTF
TRBJ2-3 | NA | TRBV5-1 | TRBD2 | TGCGCCAGCAGCTCTTCGGTAGCGGGGGTAGCAGATACGCAGTATTTT | CASSSSVAGVADTQYF
TRBJ2-2 | NA | TRBV5-1 | NA | TGCGCCAGCAGCTTACAGGGCAACACCGGGGAGCTGTTTTTT | CASSLQGNTGELFF
TRBJ2-7 | NA | TRBV6-5 | TRBD1 | TGTGCCAGCAGTTACCTCCCGGGACAGATCTACGAGCAGTACTTC | CASSYLPGQIYEQYF
TRBJ2-1 | NA | TRBV2 | NA | TGTGCCAGCAGCAAGGGGCAGGACGATTACAATGAGCAGTTCTTC | CASSKGQDDYNEQFF
TRBJ1-2 | NA | TRBV25-1 | NA | TGTGCCAGCAGTGAATCTGAAAAGAACTATGGCTACACCTTC | CASSESEKNYGYTF
TRBJ2-7 | NA | TRBV5-1 | TRBD2 | TGCGCCAGCAGCCCAAGCGGGGGGGGCTACGAGCAGTACTTC | CASSPSGGGYEQYF
TRBJ1-6 | NA | TRBV5-8 | NA | TGTGCCAGCAGCCGGGCTTTGGTTTCACCCCTCCACTTT | CASSRALVSPLHF
TRBJ2-7 | NA | TRBV11-2 | TRBD2 | TGTGCCAGCAGCTCTCCTAGCGGGGGGGCGTACGAGCAGTACTTC | CASSSPSGGAYEQYF
TRBJ2-6 | NA | TRBV19 | NA | TGTGCCAGTAGTCCTACAGAATCTGGGGCCAACGTCCTGACTTTC | CASSPTESGANVLTF
TRBJ2-5 | once | TRBV4-1 | NA | TGCGCCAGCAGCCAAGGGAACTTTGAGGAGACCCAGTACTTC | CASSQGNFEETQYF
TRBJ2-5 | NA | TRBV21-1 | NA | TGTGCCAGCAGCTGGGATGGGACAGGGGACACTCGACGCCAAGAGACCCAGTACTTC | CASSWDGTGDTRRQETQYF
TRBJ1-2 | once | TRBV2 | NA | TGTGCCAGCAGTGATACAGGGAACTATGGCTACACCTTC | CASSDTGNYGYTF
TRBJ1-2 | NA | TRBV29-1 | NA | TGCAGCGTTGAAGAAGGGGTTAGCTACACCTTC | CSVEEGVSYTF
TRBJ2-5 | NA | TRBV6-1 | TRBD2 | TGTGCCAGCAGTGAGTTGGGCGGGGGGCCACAAGAGACCCAGTACTTC | CASSELGGGPQETQYF
TRBJ2-5 | NA | TRBV29-1 | TRBD1 | TGCAGCGTCCTCGACAGGGTCAAGTACTTC | CSVLDRVKYF
TRBJ1-5 | NA | TRBV5-3 | NA | TGTGCCAGAAGCATCTGGACACCCGAGCCCCCCAATCAGCCCCAGCATTTT | CARSIWTPEPPNQPQHF
TRBJ2-5 | once | TRBV12-5 | NA | TGTGCTAGTGGTTTGGTACGAGGTAGAGGAGACCAAGAGACCCAGTACTTC | CASGLVRGRGDQETQYF
TRBJ2-3 | NA | TRBV6-1 | NA | TGTGCCAGCACTTTGACAGGTCCACGAGGTACGCAGTATTTT | CASTLTGPRGTQYF
TRBJ2-7 | NA | TRBV2 | NA | TGTGCCAGCAGTGAAGGGGGGGGGCTCCCTTACTACGAGCAGTACTTC | CASSEGGGLPYYEQYF
TRBJ1-3 | once | TRBV5-5 | NA | TGTGCCAGCACCCTTTTTGGAGAGGTGGCCGGAAACACCATATATTTT | CASTLFGEVAGNTIYF
TRBJ1-2 | NA | TRBV4-2 | NA | TGTGCCAGCAGCCAAGAAAAGGGCTACACCTTC | CASSQEKGYTF
TRBJ1-2 | few | TRBV5-4 | NA | TGTGCCAGCAGCTTGGCCATGGGGGACTATGGCTACACCTTC | CASSLAMGDYGYTF
TRBJ1-4 | once | TRBV30 | NA | TGTGCCTGGAGTGGGGGGGCAGGGGTAAGCGAAAAACTGTTTTTT | CAWSGGAGVSEKLFF
TRBJ2-1 | NA | TRBV7-9 | NA | TGTGCCAGCAGCTTAGTCCGACAAAGATCCTACAATGAGCAGTTCTTC | CASSLVRQRSYNEQFF
TRBJ1-2 | NA | TRBV4-2 | NA | TGTGCCAGCAGCCAAGTTGCAGCTACTAACTATGGCTACACCTTC | CASSQVAATNYGYTF
TRBJ2-4 | once | TRBV19 | NA | TGTGCCAGTACCCCCCCGGTGCAAAACATTCAGTACTTC | CASTPPVQNIQYF
TRBJ1-1 | medium-sized | TRBV6-4 | NA | TGTGCCAGCAGTGACCCCAAGACCCACACTGAAGCTTTCTTT | CASSDPKTHTEAFF
TRBJ2-2 | NA | TRBV5-6 | NA | TGTGCCAGCAGCTTCGGAGGCCGCAGCACCGGGGAGCTGTTTTTT | CASSFGGRSTGELFF
TRBJ1-2 | NA | TRBV2 | TRBD1 | TGTGCCAGCAGTGAAGGGACAGGGGGCGCAGACTATGGCTACACCTTC | CASSEGTGGADYGYTF
TRBJ2-7 | once | TRBV11-3 | NA | TGTGCCAGCAGCTCCGGGGCGAGCTCCTACGAGCAGTACTTC | CASSSGASSYEQYF
TRBJ1-5 | NA | TRBV2 | NA | TGTGCCAGCAGGGAGGGGAACAAGCAGCCCCAGCATTTT | CASREGNKQPQHF
TRBJ2-5 | NA | TRBV11-2 | TRBD2 | TGTGCCAGCAGCCAGCGGGGAGTCCAAGAGACCCAGTACTTC | CASSQRGVQETQYF
TRBJ2-5 | NA | TRBV5-1 | TRBD1 | TGCGCCAGCAGCTTGGGACAGGGCCTAGAGACCCAGTACTTC | CASSLGQGLETQYF
TRBJ1-1 | NA | TRBV5-4 | NA | TGTGCCAGCAGCTTCGCGCGGGCGAACACTGAAGCTTTCTTT | CASSFARANTEAFF
TRBJ1-1 | NA | TRBV10-3 | NA | TGTGCCCCCCCGGGGCAGGCCAACACTGAAGCTTTCTTT | CAPPGQANTEAFF
TRBJ2-2 | NA | TRBV5-4 | NA | TGTGCCAGCAGCTCCTTACTGAACACCGGGGAGCTGTTTTTT | CASSSLLNTGELFF
TRBJ2-7 | once | TRBV6-1 | NA | TGTGCCAGCAGTGAAGCAAAGGGCAGGGGGGGACTCGAGCAGTACTTC | CASSEAKGRGGLEQYF
TRBJ1-6 | medium-sized | TRBV27 | NA | TGTGCCAGCAGTTCCATCGGAAATTCACCCCTCCACTTT | CASSSIGNSPLHF
TRBJ2-6 | NA | TRBV5-6 | TRBD1 | TGTGCCAGCAGCTACCGGGACAGGGGGCCTGGGGCCAACGTCCTGACTTTC | CASSYRDRGPGANVLTF
TRBJ2-5 | NA | TRBV7-6 | TRBD1 | TGTGCCAGCAGGCCTAAGAGGACAGGGGGTGTAGAGACCCAGTACTTC | CASRPKRTGGVETQYF
TRBJ2-7 | NA | TRBV19 | TRBD1 | TGTGCCAGTAGTATGGAAGGGACAGGGCGTAACTACGAGCAGTACTTC | CASSMEGTGRNYEQYF
TRBJ2-2 | NA | TRBV7-6 | NA | TGTGCCAGCAGCTTAGGGGTTAACACCGGGGAGCTGTTTTTT | CASSLGVNTGELFF
TRBJ1-6 | NA | TRBV27 | NA | TGTGCCAGCAGTTTATGGGGTGGGGATAATTCACCCCTCCACTTT | CASSLWGGDNSPLHF
TRBJ2-7 | NA | TRBV7-2 | NA | TGTGCCAGCAGCGGCAAAGCGAGGGAGCAGTACTTC | CASSGKAREQYF